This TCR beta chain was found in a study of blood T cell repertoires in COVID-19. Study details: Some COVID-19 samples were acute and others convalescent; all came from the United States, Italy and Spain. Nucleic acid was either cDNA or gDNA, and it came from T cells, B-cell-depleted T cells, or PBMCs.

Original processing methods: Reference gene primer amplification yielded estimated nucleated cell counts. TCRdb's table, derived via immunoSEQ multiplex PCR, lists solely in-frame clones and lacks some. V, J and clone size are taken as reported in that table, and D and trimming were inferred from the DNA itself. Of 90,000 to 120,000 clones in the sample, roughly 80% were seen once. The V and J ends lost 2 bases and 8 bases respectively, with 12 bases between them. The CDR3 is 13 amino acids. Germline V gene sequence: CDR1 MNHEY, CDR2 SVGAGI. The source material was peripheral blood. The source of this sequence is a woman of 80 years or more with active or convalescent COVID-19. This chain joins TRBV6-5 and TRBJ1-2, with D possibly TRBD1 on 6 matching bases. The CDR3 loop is CASSYGFTGGYTF. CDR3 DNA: TGTGCCAGCAGTTACGGTTTTACAGGGGGCTACACCTTC.